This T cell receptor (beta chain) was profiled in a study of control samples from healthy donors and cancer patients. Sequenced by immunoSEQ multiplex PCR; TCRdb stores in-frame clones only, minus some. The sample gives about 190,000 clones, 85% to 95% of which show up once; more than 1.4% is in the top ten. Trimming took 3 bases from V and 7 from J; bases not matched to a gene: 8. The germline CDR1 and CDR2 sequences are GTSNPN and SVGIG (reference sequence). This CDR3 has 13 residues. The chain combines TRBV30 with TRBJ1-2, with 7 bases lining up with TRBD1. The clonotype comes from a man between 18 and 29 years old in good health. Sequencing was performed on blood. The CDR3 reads CAWSTGTATGYTF. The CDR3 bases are TGTGCCTGGAGCACAGGGACAGCTACTGGCTACACCTTC.